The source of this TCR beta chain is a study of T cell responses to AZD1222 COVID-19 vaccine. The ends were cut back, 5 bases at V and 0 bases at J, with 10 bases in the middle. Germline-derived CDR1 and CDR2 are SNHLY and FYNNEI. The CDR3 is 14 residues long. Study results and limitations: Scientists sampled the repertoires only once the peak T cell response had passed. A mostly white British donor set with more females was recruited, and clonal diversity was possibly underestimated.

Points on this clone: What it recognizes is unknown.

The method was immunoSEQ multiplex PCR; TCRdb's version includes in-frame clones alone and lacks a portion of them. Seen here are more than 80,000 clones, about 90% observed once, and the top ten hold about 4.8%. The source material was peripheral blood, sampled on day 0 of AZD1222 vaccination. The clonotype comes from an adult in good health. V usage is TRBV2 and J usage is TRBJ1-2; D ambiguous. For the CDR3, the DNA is TGTGCCAGCAGTAAAGAGAATTCTAACTATGGCTACACCTTC. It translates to CASSKENSNYGYTF.